This T cell receptor (beta chain) stems from a study of radiotherapy plus CTLA-4 blockade in lung cancer. Trimming at V came to 2 bases and at J to 3 bases, leaving 5 bases not matched to a gene. This CDR3 is built from 15 residues. Per germline, CDR1 GTSNPN and CDR2 SVGIG (reference sequence). This table comes from immunoSEQ multiplex PCR, and its TCRdb copy is limited to in-frame clones, with some not included. Of about 43,000 clones listed, about two thirds are singletons. Findings and limits, study-wide: Together with interferon-beta, which increased in serum after radiation, early dynamic changes in blood T cell clones were reportedly the best predictors of response.

A note on this clone: The antigen remains undetermined.

V gene TRBV30 combines with J gene TRBJ2-2, with 8 positions matching TRBD1. Material: peripheral blood, obtained from a patient treated with radiotherapy plus ipilimumab. The receptor was isolated from a human donor with non-small cell lung cancer who had a partial response to radiotherapy plus ipilimumab. The CDR3, as DNA: TGTGCCTGGAGTCGGGACAGGATTTACACCGGGGAGCTGTTTTTT. It yields the protein CAWSRDRIYTGELFF.